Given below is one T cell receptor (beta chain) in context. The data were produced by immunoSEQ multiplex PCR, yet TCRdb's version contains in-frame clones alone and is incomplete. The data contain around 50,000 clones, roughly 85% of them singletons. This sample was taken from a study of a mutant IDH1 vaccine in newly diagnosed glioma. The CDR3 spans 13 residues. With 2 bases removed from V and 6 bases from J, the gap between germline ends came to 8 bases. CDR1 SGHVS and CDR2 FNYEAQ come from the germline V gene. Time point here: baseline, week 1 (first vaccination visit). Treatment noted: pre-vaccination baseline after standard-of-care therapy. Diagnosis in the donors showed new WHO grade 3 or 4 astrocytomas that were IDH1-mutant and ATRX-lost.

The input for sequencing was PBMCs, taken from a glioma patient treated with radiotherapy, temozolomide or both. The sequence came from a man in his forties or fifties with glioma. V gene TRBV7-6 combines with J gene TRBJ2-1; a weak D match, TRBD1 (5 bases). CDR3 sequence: CASSLTGGNEQFF. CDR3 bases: TGTGCCAGCAGCTTAACAGGCGGCAATGAGCAGTTCTTC.